This T cell receptor beta chain appears in the sequencing data of a study of Ad26.COV2.S vaccination and SARS-CoV-2 variants. Documented treatment: around 19 received Ad26.COV2.S at low or high dose, single or two shots; roughly 5 received placebo; per-sample allocation not given. Vaccine and placebo recipients were sampled on day 63 after the first injection. An adult donor aged 18-55 years was enrolled in Boston. Vaccination employed an Ad26 vector expressing the Wuhan-strain SARS-CoV-2 spike. Assay used: immunoSEQ multiplex PCR; TCRdb lists only in-frame clones, some missing. Found here are about 500,000 clones, roughly nine tenths of them singletons; the top ten hold 1.5% to 2%. Findings and limits, study-wide: There was a possibility that the TCR breadth and depth analyses underestimated total T cell responses.

A note on this clone: Its target is unknown.

Germline V gene lookup returns CDR1 SGHRS and CDR2 YFSETQ. With 0 bases removed from V and 6 bases from J, the gap between germline ends came to 23 bases. The CDR3 runs 18 residues. V is TRBV5-1 and J is TRBJ2-3; TRBD1 might be the D (6 bases). The TCR sequence derives from a person aged 18-60 years who received the Ad26.COV2.S COVID-19 vaccine or a placebo. This sample comprised peripheral blood, obtained in a trial of Ad26.COV2.S vaccine versus placebo. The CDR3 sequence: CASSLGLLQGQVGDTQYF. The CDR3 DNA is TGCGCCAGCAGCTTGGGTTTATTACAGGGTCAAGTCGGGGATACGCAGTATTTT.